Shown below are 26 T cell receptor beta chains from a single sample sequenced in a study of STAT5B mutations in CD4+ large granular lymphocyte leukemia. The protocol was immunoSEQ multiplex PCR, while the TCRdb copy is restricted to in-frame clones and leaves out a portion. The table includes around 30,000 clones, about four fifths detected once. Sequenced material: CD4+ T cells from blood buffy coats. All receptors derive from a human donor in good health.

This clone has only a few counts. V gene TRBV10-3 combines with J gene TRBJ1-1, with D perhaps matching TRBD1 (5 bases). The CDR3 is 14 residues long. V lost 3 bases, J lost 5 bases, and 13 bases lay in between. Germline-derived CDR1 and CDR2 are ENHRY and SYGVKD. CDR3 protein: CAISDMGPRTEAFF. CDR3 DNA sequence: TGTGCCATCAGTGATATGGGGCCGAGGACTGAAGCTTTCTTT.

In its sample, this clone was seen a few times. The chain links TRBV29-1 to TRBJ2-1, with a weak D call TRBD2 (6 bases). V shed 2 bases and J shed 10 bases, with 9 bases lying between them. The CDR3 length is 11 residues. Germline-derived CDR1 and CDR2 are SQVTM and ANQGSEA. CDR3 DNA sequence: TGCAGCGTTGAAAATCGGGGGGAGCAGTTCTTC. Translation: CSVENRGEQFF.

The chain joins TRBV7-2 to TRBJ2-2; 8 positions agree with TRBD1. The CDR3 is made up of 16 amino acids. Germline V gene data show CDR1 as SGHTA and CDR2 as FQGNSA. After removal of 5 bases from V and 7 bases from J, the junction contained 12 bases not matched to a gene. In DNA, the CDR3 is TGTGCCAGCAGCCTAGGGGACAGGCCGAGGGTCGGGGAGCTGTTTTTT. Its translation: CASSLGDRPRVGELFF.

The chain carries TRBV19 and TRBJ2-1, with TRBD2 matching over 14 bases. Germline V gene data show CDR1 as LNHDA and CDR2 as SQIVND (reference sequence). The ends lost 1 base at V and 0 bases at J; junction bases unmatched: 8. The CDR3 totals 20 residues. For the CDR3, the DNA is TGTGCCAGTAGTATAGCAGGACTAGCGGGAGGAACGAGCTCCTACAATGAGCAGTTCTTC. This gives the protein CASSIAGLAGGTSSYNEQFF.

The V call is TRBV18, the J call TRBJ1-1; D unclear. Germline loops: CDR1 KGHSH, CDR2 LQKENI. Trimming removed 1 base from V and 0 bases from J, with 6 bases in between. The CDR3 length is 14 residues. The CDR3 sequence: CASSPLQMNTEAFF. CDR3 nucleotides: TGTGCCAGCTCACCACTCCAGATGAACACTGAAGCTTTCTTT.

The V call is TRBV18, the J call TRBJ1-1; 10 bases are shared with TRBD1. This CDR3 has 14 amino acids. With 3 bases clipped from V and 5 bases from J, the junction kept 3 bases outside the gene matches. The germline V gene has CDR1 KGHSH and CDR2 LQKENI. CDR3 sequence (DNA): TGTGCCAGCTCACCGGACAGGGGGGGAACTGAAGCTTTCTTT. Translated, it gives CASSPDRGGTEAFF.

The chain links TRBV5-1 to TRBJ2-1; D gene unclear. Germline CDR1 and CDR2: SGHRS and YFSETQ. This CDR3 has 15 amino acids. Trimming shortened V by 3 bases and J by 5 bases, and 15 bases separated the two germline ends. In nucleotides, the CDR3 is TGCGCCAGCAGCTCGCGCCCCGGGTTGGACAATGAGCAGTTCTTC. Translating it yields CASSSRPGLDNEQFF.

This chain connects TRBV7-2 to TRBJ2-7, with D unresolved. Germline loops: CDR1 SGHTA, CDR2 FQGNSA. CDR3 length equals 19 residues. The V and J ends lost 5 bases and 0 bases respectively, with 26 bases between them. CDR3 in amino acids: CASSQTPRTPRQGSYEQYF. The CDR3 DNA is TGTGCCAGCAGCCAAACCCCTCGGACGCCCCGACAAGGCTCCTACGAGCAGTACTTC. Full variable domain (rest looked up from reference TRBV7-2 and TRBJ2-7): GAGVSQSPSNKVTEKGKDVELRCDPISGHTALYWYRQSLGQGLEFLIYFQGNSAPDKSGLPSDRFSAERTGGSVSTLTIQRTQQEDSAVYLCASSQTPRTPRQGSYEQYFGPGTRLTVT.

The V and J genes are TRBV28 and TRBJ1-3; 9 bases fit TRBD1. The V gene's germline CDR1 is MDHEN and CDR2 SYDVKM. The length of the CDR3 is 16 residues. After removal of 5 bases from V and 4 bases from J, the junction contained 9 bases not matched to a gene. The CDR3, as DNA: TGTGCCAGCAGTACCCAGGGACAGGGAGGCGGAAACACCATATATTTT. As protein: CASSTQGQGGGNTIYF.

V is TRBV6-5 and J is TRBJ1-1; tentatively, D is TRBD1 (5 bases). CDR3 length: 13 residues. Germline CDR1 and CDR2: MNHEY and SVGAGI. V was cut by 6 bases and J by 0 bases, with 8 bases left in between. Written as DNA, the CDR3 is TGTGCCAGCAGGGGGACCGTGAACACTGAAGCTTTCTTT. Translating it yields CASRGTVNTEAFF.

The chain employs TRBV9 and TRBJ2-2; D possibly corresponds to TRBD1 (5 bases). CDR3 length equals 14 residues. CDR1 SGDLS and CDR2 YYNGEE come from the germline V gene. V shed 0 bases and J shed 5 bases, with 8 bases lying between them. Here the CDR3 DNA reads TGTGCCAGCAGCGTAGGGCCAGGGACCGGGGAGCTGTTTTTT. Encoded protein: CASSVGPGTGELFF.

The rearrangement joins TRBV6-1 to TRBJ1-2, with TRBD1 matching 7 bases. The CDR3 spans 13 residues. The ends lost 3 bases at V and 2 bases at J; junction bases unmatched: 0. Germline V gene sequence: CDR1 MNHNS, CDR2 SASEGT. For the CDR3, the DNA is TGTGCCAGCAGTGAGGACAGGAACTATGGCTACACCTTC. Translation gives CASSEDRNYGYTF.

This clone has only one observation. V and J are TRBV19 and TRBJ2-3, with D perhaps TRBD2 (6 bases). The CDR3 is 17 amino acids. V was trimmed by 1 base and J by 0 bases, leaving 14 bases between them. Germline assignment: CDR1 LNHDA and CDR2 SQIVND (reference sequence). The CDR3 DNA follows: TGTGCCAGTAGTATAGCAGGGACTTCTTCTAGCACAGATACGCAGTATTTT. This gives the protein CASSIAGTSSSTDTQYF.

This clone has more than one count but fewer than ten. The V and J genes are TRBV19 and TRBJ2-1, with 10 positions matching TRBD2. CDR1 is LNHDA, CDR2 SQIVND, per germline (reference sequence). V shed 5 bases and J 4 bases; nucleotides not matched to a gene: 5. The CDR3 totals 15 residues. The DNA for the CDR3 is TGTGCCAGTAGTTCTATAGCGGGAGGATACAATGAGCAGTTCTTC. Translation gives CASSSIAGGYNEQFF.

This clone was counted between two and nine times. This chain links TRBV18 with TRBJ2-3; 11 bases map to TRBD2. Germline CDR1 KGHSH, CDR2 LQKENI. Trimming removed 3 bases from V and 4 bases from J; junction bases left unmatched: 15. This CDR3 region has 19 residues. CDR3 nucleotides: TGTGCCAGCTCACCCTCCCCGTCTACTAGCGGGAGAGGGGCAGATACGCAGTATTTT. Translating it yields CASSPSPSTSGRGADTQYF.

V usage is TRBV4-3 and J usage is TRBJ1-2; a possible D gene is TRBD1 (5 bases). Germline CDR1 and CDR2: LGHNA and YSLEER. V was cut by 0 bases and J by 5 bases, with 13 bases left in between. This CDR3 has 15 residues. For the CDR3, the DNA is TGCGCCAGCAGCCAAGACCTCAGAGGGACTTATGGCTACACCTTC. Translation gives CASSQDLRGTYGYTF.

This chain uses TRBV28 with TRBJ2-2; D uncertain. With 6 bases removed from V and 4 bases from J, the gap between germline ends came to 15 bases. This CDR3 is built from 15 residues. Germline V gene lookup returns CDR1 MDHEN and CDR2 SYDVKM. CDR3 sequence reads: CASRAQSASTGELFF. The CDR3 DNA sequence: TGTGCCAGCAGAGCACAGTCCGCGTCCACCGGGGAGCTGTTTTTT.

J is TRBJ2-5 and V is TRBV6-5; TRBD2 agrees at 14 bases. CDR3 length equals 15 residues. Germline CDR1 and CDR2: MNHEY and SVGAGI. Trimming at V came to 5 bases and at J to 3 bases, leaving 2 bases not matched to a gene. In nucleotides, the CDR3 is TGTGCCAGCAGTGGACTAGCGGGGGGCGAAGAGACCCAGTACTTC. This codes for CASSGLAGGEETQYF.

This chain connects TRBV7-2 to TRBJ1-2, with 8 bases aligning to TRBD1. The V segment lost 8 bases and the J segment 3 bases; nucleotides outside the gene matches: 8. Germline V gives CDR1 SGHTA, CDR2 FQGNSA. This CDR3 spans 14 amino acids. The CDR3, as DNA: TGTGCCAGCGGTGGGACAGGAAGTTACTATGGCTACACCTTC. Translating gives CASGGTGSYYGYTF. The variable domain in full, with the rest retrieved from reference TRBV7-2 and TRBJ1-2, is GAGVSQSPSNKVTEKGKDVELRCDPISGHTALYWYRQSLGQGLEFLIYFQGNSAPDKSGLPSDRFSAERTGGSVSTLTIQRTQQEDSAVYLCASGGTGSYYGYTFGSGTRLTVV.

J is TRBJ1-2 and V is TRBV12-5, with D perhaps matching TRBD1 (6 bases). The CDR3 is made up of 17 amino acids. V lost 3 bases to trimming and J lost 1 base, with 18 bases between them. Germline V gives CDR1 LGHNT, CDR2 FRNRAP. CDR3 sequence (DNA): TGTGCTAGTGGTTTACCCATTTCGGGACAATTTAACTATGGCTACACCTTC. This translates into CASGLPISGQFNYGYTF.

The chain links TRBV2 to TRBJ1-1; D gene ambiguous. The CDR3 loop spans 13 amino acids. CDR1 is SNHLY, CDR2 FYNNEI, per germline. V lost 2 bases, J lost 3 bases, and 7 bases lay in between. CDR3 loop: CASSESVDTEAFF. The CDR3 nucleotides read TGTGCCAGCAGTGAATCGGTGGACACTGAAGCTTTCTTT.

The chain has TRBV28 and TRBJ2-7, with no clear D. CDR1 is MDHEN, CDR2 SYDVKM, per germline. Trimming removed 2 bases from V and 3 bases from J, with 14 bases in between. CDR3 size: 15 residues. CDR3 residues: CASSLMSQHNYEQYF. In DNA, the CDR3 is TGTGCCAGCAGTTTAATGTCTCAACACAACTACGAGCAGTACTTC.

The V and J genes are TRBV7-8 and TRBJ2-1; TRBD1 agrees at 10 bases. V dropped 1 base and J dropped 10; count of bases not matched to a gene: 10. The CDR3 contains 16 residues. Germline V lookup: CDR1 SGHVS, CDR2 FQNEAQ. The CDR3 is CASSLGRTGGFGEQFF. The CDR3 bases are TGTGCCAGCAGCTTAGGCCGGACAGGGGGATTCGGGGAGCAGTTCTTC.

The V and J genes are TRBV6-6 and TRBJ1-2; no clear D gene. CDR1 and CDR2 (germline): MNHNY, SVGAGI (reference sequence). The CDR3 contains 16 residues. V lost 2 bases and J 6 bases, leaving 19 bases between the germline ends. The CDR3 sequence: CASSYREGRPADGYTF. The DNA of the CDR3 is TGTGCCAGCAGTTACCGAGAAGGGCGACCGGCGGATGGCTACACCTTC.

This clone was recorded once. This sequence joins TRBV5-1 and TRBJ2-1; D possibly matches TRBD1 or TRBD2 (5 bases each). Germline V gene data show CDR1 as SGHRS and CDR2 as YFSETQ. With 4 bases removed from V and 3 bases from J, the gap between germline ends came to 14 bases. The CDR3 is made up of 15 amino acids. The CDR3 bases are TGCGCCAGCAGCCCGGGACCCCTCGTCTACAATGAGCAGTTCTTC. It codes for CASSPGPLVYNEQFF. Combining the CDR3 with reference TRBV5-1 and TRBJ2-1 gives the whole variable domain KAGVTQTPRYLIKTRGQQVTLSCSPISGHRSVSWYQQTPGQGLQFLFEYFSETQRNKGNFPGRFSGRQFSNSRSEMNVSTLELGDSALYLCASSPGPLVYNEQFFGPGTRLTVL.

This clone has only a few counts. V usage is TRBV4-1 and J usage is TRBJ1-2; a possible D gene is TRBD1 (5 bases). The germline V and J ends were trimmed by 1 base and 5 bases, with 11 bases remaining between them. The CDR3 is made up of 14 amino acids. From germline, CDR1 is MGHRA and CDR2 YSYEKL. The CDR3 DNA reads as TGCGCCAGCAGCCAAGCCGGGGCGGGTTATGGCTACACCTTC. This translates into CASSQAGAGYGYTF.